These 5 T cell receptor beta chains originate from one sample sequenced in a study of a mutant IDH1 vaccine in newly diagnosed glioma. Some clones are missing from TCRdb's copy, which holds only in-frame ones; the method was immunoSEQ multiplex PCR. Of some 42,000 clones in the sample, around 83% were seen once. Their cognate antigens are unknown. Time point in this sample: week 35, safety follow-up. Vaccinated patients received 300 ug of mutant IDH1 20-mer peptide per dose, with topical imiquimod. The starting material was PBMCs, obtained from a glioma patient whose treatment included an IDH1 peptide vaccine. These receptors all stem from a woman between 45 and 65 years old with glioma.

V is TRBV11-2 and J is TRBJ1-1; 7 nucleotides align to TRBD1. The J segment lost 0 bases and the V segment lost 4 bases, leaving 11 bases of the junction unmatched. The CDR3 contains 17 residues. The germline V gene has CDR1 SGHAT and CDR2 FQNNGV. CDR3 nucleotide sequence: TGTGCCAGCAGCTCCCGACAGGGAGGGAAGGTGAACACTGAAGCTTTCTTT. Translated, it gives CASSSRQGGKVNTEAFF.

The rearrangement links TRBV2 to TRBJ2-1; 8 bases agree with TRBD2. CDR1 is SNHLY, CDR2 FYNNEI, per germline. The CDR3 runs to 15 residues. The junction had 5 bases not matched to a gene; V was cut back by 1 base and J by 6 bases. The CDR3 spells CASSEVGLGGNEQFF. The CDR3, as DNA: TGTGCCAGCAGTGAAGTGGGACTAGGGGGCAATGAGCAGTTCTTC.

The chain uses TRBV11-1 and TRBJ2-5; TRBD2 aligns across 7 bases. This CDR3 is built from 15 residues. V shed 2 bases, J shed 2 bases, and the junction held 5 bases outside the gene matches. CDR1 is SGHAT and CDR2 is FQDESV in the germline V gene (reference sequence). The CDR3 protein is CASSLPGAGQETQYF. Here the CDR3 DNA reads TGTGCCAGCAGCTTACCAGGAGCGGGGCAAGAGACCCAGTACTTC. The variable domain in full, with the rest retrieved from reference TRBV11-1 and TRBJ2-5, is EAEVAQSPRYKITEKSQAVAFWCDPISGHATLYWYRQILGQGPELLVQFQDESVVDDSQLPKDRFSAERLKGVDSTLKIQPAELGDSAMYLCASSLPGAGQETQYFGPGTRLLVL.

The chain couples TRBV7-6 to TRBJ1-1; 9 bases fit TRBD1. V lost 5 bases and J lost 3; bases outside the gene matches: 7. The CDR3 length is 15 residues. CDR1 and CDR2 (germline): SGHVS, FNYEAQ. The CDR3 region is CASSPTQGAYTEAFF. Written as DNA, the CDR3 is TGTGCCAGCAGCCCAACACAGGGGGCATACACTGAAGCTTTCTTT.

The rearrangement joins TRBV5-1 to TRBJ2-3; 16 bases fit TRBD2. The CDR3 is 17 amino acids. From germline, CDR1 is SGHRS and CDR2 YFSETQ. The trim removed 7 bases at V and 1 base at J, leaving 6 bases unmatched. In DNA, the CDR3 is TGCGCCAGCTCGGGACTAGCGGGGGGGCCGGGCACAGATACGCAGTATTTT. Protein: CASSGLAGGPGTDTQYF.